Following are 25 T cell receptor beta chains from one sample sequenced in a study of cytomegalovirus exposure and HLA in healthy donors. Primers: 60 Vbeta forward and 13 Jbeta reverse. Sequencing used immunoSEQ multiplex PCR; TCRdb keeps in-frame clones, though not all of them. The table includes around 78,000 clones, roughly 60% detected once. The specimen was PBMCs. The receptors shown here come from a man in his thirties or forties in good health and CMV-seropositive.

This chain joins TRBV30 and TRBJ2-7; 9 positions agree with TRBD1. Unmatched junction bases numbered 12, after V lost 2 bases and J lost 7 bases. The CDR3 loop spans 15 amino acids. From germline, CDR1 is GTSNPN and CDR2 SVGIG (reference sequence). The CDR3 is CAWSRDRVFLWEQYF. The DNA of the CDR3 is TGTGCCTGGAGTCGGGACAGGGTCTTCCTTTGGGAGCAGTACTTC.

The rearrangement uses TRBV5-4 and TRBJ2-5; 9 positions agree with TRBD2. Trimming removed 1 base from V and 4 bases from J; junction bases left unmatched: 2. Germline values: CDR1 SGHNT, CDR2 YYREEE (reference sequence). The CDR3 length is 14 residues. The CDR3 coding sequence is TGTGCCAGCAGCTTGAAACTAGCGGGAGAGACCCAGTACTTC. It yields the protein CASSLKLAGETQYF.

This sequence joins TRBV28 and TRBJ2-2; possibly TRBD1 for D (5 bases). The V gene's germline CDR1 is MDHEN and CDR2 SYDVKM. CDR3 size: 15 residues. V lost 8 bases to trimming and J lost 4 bases, with 17 bases between them. The CDR3 region is CASLAAGRFTGELFF. CDR3 nucleotides: TGTGCCAGCCTTGCGGCAGGGCGTTTCACCGGGGAGCTGTTTTTT. The variable domain in full, completed from reference TRBV28 and TRBJ2-2, reads DVKVTQSSRYLVKRTGEKVFLECVQDMDHENMFWYRQDPGLGLRLIYFSYDVKMKEKGDIPEGYSVSREKKERFSLILESASTNQTSMYLCASLAAGRFTGELFFGEGSRLTVL.

This clone showed up just once. The chain carries TRBV6-5 and TRBJ1-2, with TRBD1 matching 10 bases. The CDR3 totals 14 residues. With V trimmed by 2 bases and J by 13 bases, 10 bases remained unmatched. Per germline, CDR1 MNHEY and CDR2 SVGAGI. The CDR3, as DNA: TGTGCCAGCAGTTACGCCGCGCGGGACAGGGGAACCACCTTC. This gives the protein CASSYAARDRGTTF.

The J gene is TRBJ1-5, the V gene TRBV27; the D gene is possibly TRBD1 (6 bases). This CDR3 contains 11 residues. V shed 5 bases and J shed 16 bases, with 15 bases lying between them. Germline V gives CDR1 MNHEY, CDR2 SMNVEV (reference sequence). CDR3 coding DNA: TGTGCCAGCAGTGATTCGCAGGGGCAACATTTT. It yields the protein CASSDSQGQHF.

In its sample, this clone was seen once. The V and J genes are TRBV19 and TRBJ1-1; the match to TRBD1 covers 8 bases. The V gene's germline CDR1 is LNHDA and CDR2 SQIVND (reference sequence). V shed 1 base and J 1 base; nucleotides not matched to a gene: 2. The CDR3 covers 15 residues. The CDR3: CASSIGTGRNTEAFF. The CDR3 DNA is TGTGCCAGTAGTATAGGGACAGGGCGGAACACTGAAGCTTTCTTT.

V gene TRBV4-1 combines with J gene TRBJ1-3, with D uncertain. Germline values: CDR1 MGHRA, CDR2 YSYEKL. The germline V and J ends were trimmed by 4 bases and 0 bases, with 10 bases remaining between them. The CDR3 has 15 residues. CDR3 in DNA: TGCGCCAGCAGCCTAGACCCGAGCTCTGGAAACACCATATATTTT. Translated: CASSLDPSSGNTIYF.

V gene TRBV4-3 combines with J gene TRBJ1-1; the D is unclear. Germline CDR1 reads LGHNA; CDR2 reads YSLEER. CDR3 length: 13 amino acids. Trimming stripped 0 bases from V and 3 bases from J, with 5 bases between. The CDR3: CASSQDRDTEAFF. DNA of the CDR3: TGCGCCAGCAGCCAAGATCGGGACACTGAAGCTTTCTTT.

This clone has a handful of counts. The CDR3 loop is CASSLSRSNSGNTIYF. CDR3 bases: TGTGCCAGCAGCTTAAGTAGGAGCAACTCTGGAAACACCATATATTTT. The genes are TRBV7-2 and TRBJ1-3; D not resolved. The CDR3 loop spans 16 amino acids. V lost 2 bases to trimming and J lost 0 bases, with 11 bases between them. Germline V CDR1 and CDR2: SGHTA, FQGNSA.

In this sample, this clone turned up a few times. The chain recombines TRBV5-1 with TRBJ1-2; the match to TRBD1 covers 9 bases. Germline V gene data show CDR1 as SGHRS and CDR2 as YFSETQ. CDR3 length: 13 residues. The V segment lost 0 bases and the J segment 9 bases; nucleotides outside the gene matches: 3. The CDR3: CASSLGQGGSYTF. In nucleotides, the CDR3 is TGCGCCAGCAGCTTGGGACAGGGGGGGAGCTACACCTTC. The variable domain in full, completed from reference TRBV5-1 and TRBJ1-2, reads KAGVTQTPRYLIKTRGQQVTLSCSPISGHRSVSWYQQTPGQGLQFLFEYFSETQRNKGNFPGRFSGRQFSNSRSEMNVSTLELGDSALYLCASSLGQGGSYTFGSGTRLTVV.

This chain connects TRBV4-3 to TRBJ2-1; TRBD2 matches 12 bases. Germline V gives CDR1 LGHNA, CDR2 YSLEER. The CDR3 is 16 amino acids. Trimming took 1 base from V and 2 from J; bases not matched to a gene: 0. The CDR3 nucleotides read TGCGCCAGCAGCCAAGGACTAGCGGGAGCCTACAATGAGCAGTTCTTC. Amino acids: CASSQGLAGAYNEQFF.

The rearrangement joins TRBV7-5 to TRBJ2-5; the table's D call of TRBD1 was not tested on the DNA. TRBV7-5 is a documented pseudogene. This CDR3 is 15 amino acids long. In nucleotides, the CDR3 is TGTGCCAGAAGCCGATGGACAGGGTACCAAGAGACCCAGTACTTC. It codes for CARSRWTGYQETQYF.

This chain uses TRBV7-2 with TRBJ1-6; 7 bases line up with TRBD1. The germline gives CDR1 SGHTA, CDR2 FQGNSA. Trimming at V came to 5 bases and at J to 0 bases, leaving 7 bases not matched to a gene. The CDR3 consists of 17 residues. The DNA for the CDR3 is TGTGCCAGCAGCGATGGGACAGTCATCTCCTATAATTCACCCCTCCACTTT. Translated, it gives CASSDGTVISYNSPLHF.

The chain uses TRBV7-2 and TRBJ1-6; 7 nucleotides line up with TRBD1. Germline trimming cut 1 base from V and 10 bases from J; bases unmatched to any gene: 7. The germline gives CDR1 SGHTA, CDR2 FQGNSA. CDR3 length: 15 amino acids. The CDR3 DNA reads as TGTGCCAGCAGCTTAGTGACAGGGATGAAATCACCCCTCCACTTT. This gives the protein CASSLVTGMKSPLHF.

This clone turned up a few times. CDR3 amino acids: CASSQDGRAKNIQYF. CDR3 nucleotides: TGCGCCAGCAGCCAAGATGGTCGGGCCAAAAACATTCAGTACTTC. This chain uses TRBV4-1 with TRBJ2-4; D is uncertain. V was trimmed by 0 bases and J by 1 base, leaving 7 bases between them. The CDR3 is made up of 15 amino acids. CDR1 MGHRA and CDR2 YSYEKL come from the germline V gene.

The CDR3 protein is CAWSVQAPLGDTQYF. CDR3 DNA sequence: TGTGCCTGGAGTGTACAGGCTCCCCTGGGGGATACGCAGTATTTT. The chain combines TRBV30 with TRBJ2-3; weak D call: TRBD1 (5 bases). The V end was cut by 0 bases, the J end by 6 bases, with 16 bases between. Germline loops: CDR1 GTSNPN, CDR2 SVGIG (reference sequence). The CDR3 has 15 amino acids.

This clone has a handful of counts. This sequence joins TRBV6-5 and TRBJ1-6; D ambiguous. The CDR3 runs 13 residues. Deletions cut 0 bases from V and 9 bases from J, with 6 bases between. The germline V gene has CDR1 MNHEY and CDR2 SVGAGI. CDR3 sequence reads: CASSYSAISPLHF. CDR3 DNA sequence: TGTGCCAGCAGTTACTCAGCCATTTCACCCCTCCACTTT.

The gene calls are TRBV27 and TRBJ2-3, with D perhaps matching TRBD2 (6 bases). The CDR3 covers 14 residues. The V gene's germline CDR1 is MNHEY and CDR2 SMNVEV (reference sequence). V lost 7 bases, J lost 0 bases, and 11 bases lay in between. CDR3 sequence (DNA): TGTGCCAGCACCCGGGGGACTAGCACAGATACGCAGTATTTT. Protein product: CASTRGTSTDTQYF.

The rearrangement links TRBV19 to TRBJ1-6, with D uncertain. Trimming left V 0 bases short and J 8 bases short, with 8 bases between. This CDR3 spans 14 amino acids. Per the germline V gene, CDR1 is LNHDA and CDR2 is SQIVND (reference sequence). CDR3 protein: CASSIDQLYSPLHF. The CDR3 coding sequence is TGTGCCAGTAGTATAGATCAGTTATATTCACCCCTCCACTTT.

The chain combines TRBV20-1 with TRBJ1-2, with a possible D match to TRBD1 (5 bases). V lost 1 base and J 6 bases, leaving 6 bases between the germline ends. Germline lookup yields CDR1 DFQATT and CDR2 SNEGSKA (reference sequence). This CDR3 comprises 11 residues. This chain's CDR3 is CSARAGNGYTF. CDR3 in DNA: TGCAGTGCTAGAGCAGGGAATGGCTACACCTTC.

The rearrangement uses TRBV2 and TRBJ2-7; the match to TRBD2 covers 14 bases. The trim removed 6 bases at V and 3 bases at J, leaving 1 base unmatched. Germline CDR1 reads SNHLY; CDR2 reads FYNNEI. The CDR3 loop spans 14 amino acids. The CDR3 spells CASRGLAGVYEQYF. As DNA, the CDR3 is TGTGCCAGCAGGGGACTAGCGGGGGTCTACGAGCAGTACTTC.

This rearrangement joins TRBV12-5 to TRBJ1-4, with 7 nucleotides matching TRBD1. The germline CDR1 and CDR2 sequences are LGHNT and FRNRAP. V lost 5 bases and J lost 5; bases outside the gene matches: 5. This CDR3 has 14 amino acids. This chain's CDR3 is CASGKGQTNEKLFF. As DNA, the CDR3 is TGTGCTAGTGGTAAGGGACAGACAAATGAAAAACTGTTTTTT.

CDR3: CASSLLQTGTQYF. DNA of the CDR3: TGTGCCAGCAGCTTGTTACAAACGGGGACCCAGTACTTC. The chain links TRBV5-6 to TRBJ2-5, with D unclear. Looked up from germline, CDR1 is SGHDT and CDR2 is YYEEEE. Trimming cost V 1 base and J 7 bases, with 11 bases left between them. The length of the CDR3 is 13 residues.

A few counts support this clone. The rearrangement links TRBV5-1 to TRBJ2-7; D is uncertain. This CDR3 is built from 14 residues. Germline V gene lookup returns CDR1 SGHRS and CDR2 YFSETQ. V was pared by 0 bases and J by 3 bases, with 10 bases between. The CDR3 region is CASSLDPLSYEQYF. CDR3 in DNA: TGCGCCAGCAGCTTGGATCCGCTTAGCTACGAGCAGTACTTC.

This clone has more than one count but fewer than ten. The genes are TRBV7-2 and TRBJ1-5; TRBD1 matches at 8 bases. The CDR3 totals 16 residues. The germline V gene encodes CDR1 SGHTA and CDR2 FQGNSA. Trimming took 1 base from V and 0 from J; bases not matched to a gene: 2. The chain's CDR3 is CASSLGDRISNQPQHF. Written as DNA, the CDR3 is TGTGCCAGCAGCTTAGGGGACAGGATTAGCAATCAGCCCCAGCATTTT.